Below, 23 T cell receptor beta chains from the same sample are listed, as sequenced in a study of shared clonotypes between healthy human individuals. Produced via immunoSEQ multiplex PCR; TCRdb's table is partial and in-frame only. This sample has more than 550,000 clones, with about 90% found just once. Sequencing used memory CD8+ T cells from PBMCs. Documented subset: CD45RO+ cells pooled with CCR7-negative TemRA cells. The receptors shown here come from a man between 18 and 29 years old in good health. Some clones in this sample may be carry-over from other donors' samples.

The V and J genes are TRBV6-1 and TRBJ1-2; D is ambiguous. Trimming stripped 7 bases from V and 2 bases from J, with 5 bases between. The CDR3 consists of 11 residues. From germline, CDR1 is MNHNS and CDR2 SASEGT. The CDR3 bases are TGTGCCAGCATCCTCAACTATGGCTACACCTTC. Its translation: CASILNYGYTF.

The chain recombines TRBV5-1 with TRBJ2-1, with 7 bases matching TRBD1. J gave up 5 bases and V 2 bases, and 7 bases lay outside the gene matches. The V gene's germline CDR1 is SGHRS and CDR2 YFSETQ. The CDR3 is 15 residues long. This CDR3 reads CASSFALGQDNEQFF. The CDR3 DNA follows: TGCGCCAGCAGCTTCGCCCTAGGACAGGACAATGAGCAGTTCTTC.

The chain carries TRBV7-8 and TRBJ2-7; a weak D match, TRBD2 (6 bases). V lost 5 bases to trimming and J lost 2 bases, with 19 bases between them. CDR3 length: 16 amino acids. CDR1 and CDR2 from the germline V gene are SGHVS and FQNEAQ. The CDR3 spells CASSQMVGRTPYEQYF. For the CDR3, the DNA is TGTGCCAGCAGCCAAATGGTGGGGAGGACACCCTACGAGCAGTACTTC.

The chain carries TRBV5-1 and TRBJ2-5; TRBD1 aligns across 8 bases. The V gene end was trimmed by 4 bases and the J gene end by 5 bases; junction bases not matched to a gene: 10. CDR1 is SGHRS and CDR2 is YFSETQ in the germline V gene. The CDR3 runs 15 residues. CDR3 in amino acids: CASSTQGALRETQYF. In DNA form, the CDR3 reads TGCGCCAGCAGCACCCAGGGGGCGCTCCGGGAGACCCAGTACTTC.

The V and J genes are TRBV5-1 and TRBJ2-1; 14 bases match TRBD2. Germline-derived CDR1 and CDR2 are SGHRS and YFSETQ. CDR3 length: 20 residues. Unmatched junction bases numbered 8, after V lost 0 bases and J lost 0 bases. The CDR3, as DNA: TGCGCCAGCAGCTTGGATCCCGGACTAGCGGGAGGCCACTCCTACAATGAGCAGTTCTTC. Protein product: CASSLDPGLAGGHSYNEQFF.

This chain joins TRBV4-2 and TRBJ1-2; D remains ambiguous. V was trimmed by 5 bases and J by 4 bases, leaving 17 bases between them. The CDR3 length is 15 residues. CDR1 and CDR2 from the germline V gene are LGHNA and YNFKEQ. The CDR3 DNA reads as TGTGCCAGCAGCTCTCCGGGAGAGTTAAGCTATGGCTACACCTTC. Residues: CASSSPGELSYGYTF.

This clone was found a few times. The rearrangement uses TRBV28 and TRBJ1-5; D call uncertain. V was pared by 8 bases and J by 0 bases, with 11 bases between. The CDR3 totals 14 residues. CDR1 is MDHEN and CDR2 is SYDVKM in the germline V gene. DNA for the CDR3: TGTGCCAGCTGGCCGCGAGATAGCAATCAGCCCCAGCATTTT. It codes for CASWPRDSNQPQHF.

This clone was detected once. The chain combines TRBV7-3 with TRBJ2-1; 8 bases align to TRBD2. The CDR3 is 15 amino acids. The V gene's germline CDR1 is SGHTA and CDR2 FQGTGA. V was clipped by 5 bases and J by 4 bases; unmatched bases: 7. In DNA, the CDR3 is TGTGCCAGCAGCCTCAGTAGCGGGATATACAATGAGCAGTTCTTC. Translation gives CASSLSSGIYNEQFF.

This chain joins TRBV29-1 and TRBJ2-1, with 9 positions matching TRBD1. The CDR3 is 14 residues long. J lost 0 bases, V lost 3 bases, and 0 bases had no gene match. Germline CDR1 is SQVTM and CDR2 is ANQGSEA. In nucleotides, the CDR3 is TGCAGCGTTGAGGACAGGGGCTCCTACAATGAGCAGTTCTTC. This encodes CSVEDRGSYNEQFF.

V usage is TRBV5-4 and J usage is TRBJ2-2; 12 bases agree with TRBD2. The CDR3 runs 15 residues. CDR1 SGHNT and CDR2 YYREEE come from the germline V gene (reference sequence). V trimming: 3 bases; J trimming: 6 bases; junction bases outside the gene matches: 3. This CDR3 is CASSSGTSGPGELFF. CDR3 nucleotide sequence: TGTGCCAGCAGCTCCGGGACTAGCGGGCCCGGGGAGCTGTTTTTT.

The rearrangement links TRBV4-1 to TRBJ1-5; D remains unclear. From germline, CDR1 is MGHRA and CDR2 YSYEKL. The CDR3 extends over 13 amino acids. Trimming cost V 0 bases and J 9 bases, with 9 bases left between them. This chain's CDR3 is CASSQDRLWPQHF. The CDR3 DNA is TGCGCCAGCAGCCAAGACCGACTGTGGCCCCAGCATTTT.

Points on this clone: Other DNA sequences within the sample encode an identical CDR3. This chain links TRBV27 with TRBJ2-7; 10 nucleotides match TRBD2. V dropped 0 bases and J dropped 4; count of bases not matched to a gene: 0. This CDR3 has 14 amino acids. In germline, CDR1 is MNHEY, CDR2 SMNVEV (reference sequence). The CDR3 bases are TGTGCCAGCAGTTTATCTAGCGGGGGGTACGAGCAGTACTTC. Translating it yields CASSLSSGGYEQYF.

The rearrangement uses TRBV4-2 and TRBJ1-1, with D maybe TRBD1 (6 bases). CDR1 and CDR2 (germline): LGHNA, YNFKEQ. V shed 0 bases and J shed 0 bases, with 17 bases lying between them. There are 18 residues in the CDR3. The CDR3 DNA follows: TGTGCCAGCAGCCAAGATAGGACAGACTACCTTATGAACACTGAAGCTTTCTTT. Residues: CASSQDRTDYLMNTEAFF.

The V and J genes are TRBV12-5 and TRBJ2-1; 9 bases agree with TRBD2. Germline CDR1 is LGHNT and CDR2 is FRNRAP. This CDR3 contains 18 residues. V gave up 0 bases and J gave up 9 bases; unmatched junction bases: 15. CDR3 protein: CASGLVLSNAGGQVEQFF. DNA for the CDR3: TGTGCTAGTGGTTTGGTACTGTCTAACGCGGGAGGGCAGGTTGAGCAGTTCTTC.

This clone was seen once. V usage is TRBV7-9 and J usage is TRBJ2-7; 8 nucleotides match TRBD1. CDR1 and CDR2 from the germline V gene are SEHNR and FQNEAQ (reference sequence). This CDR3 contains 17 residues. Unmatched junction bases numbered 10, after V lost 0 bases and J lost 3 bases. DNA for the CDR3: TGTGCCAGCAGCTTAGCACCCGGACAGGGCGAAGGCTACGAGCAGTACTTC. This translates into CASSLAPGQGEGYEQYF.

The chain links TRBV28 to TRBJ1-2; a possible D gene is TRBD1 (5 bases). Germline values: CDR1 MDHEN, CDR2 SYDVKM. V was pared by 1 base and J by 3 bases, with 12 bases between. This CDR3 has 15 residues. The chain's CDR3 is CASSLSAGWYYGYTF. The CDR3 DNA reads TGTGCCAGCAGTTTATCGGCAGGGTGGTACTATGGCTACACCTTC.

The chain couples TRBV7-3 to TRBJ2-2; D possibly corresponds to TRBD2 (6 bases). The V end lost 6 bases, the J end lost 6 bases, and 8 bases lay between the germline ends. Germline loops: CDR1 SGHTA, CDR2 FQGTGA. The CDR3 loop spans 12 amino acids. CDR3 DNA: TGTGCCAGCAGGAGGGAGGCCGGGGAGCTGTTTTTT. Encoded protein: CASRREAGELFF.

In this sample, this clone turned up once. The CDR3 DNA reads as TGTGCCAGCAGCTTACCAGACAGGGCCCGGTGGGTCTCTGGAAACACCATATATTTT. Its protein is CASSLPDRARWVSGNTIYF. The J gene is TRBJ1-3, the V gene TRBV7-2; 7 nucleotides agree with TRBD1. CDR1 is SGHTA, CDR2 FQGNSA, per germline. J was trimmed by 0 bases and V by 2 bases; bases with no gene match: 13. The CDR3 has 19 residues.

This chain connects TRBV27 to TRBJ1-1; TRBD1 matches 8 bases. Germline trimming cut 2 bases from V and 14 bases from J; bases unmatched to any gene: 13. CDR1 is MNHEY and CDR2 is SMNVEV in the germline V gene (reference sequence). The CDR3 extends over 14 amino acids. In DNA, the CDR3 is TGTGCCAGCAGTTTAGACTGGGGACAGGCGATAGAATTCTTT. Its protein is CASSLDWGQAIEFF.

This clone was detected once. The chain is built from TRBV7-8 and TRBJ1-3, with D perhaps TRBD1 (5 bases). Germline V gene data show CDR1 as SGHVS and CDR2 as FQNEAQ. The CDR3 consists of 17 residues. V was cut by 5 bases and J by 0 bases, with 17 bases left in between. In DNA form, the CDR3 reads TGTGCCAGCAGCCCCTCGGGGGGGGTCGGCTCTGGAAACACCATATATTTT. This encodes CASSPSGGVGSGNTIYF.

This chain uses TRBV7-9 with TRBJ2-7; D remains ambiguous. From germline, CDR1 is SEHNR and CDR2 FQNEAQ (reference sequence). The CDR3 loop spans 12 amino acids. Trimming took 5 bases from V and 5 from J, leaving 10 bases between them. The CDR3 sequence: CASSPTRHEQYF. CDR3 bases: TGTGCCAGCAGCCCCACGAGGCACGAGCAGTACTTC.

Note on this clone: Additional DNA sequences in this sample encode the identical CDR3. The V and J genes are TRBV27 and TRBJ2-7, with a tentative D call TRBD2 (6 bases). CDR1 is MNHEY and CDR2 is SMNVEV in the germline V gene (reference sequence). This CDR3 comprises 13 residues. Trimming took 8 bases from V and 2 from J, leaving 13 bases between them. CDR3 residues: CASSLGRPYEQYF. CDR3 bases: TGTGCCAGCTCCCTGGGGAGGCCCTACGAGCAGTACTTC.

CDR3 nucleotides: TGTGCCAGCAGTGTCGGCAGGGGGGACAATGAGCAGTTCTTC. It yields the protein CASSVGRGDNEQFF. This chain uses TRBV2 with TRBJ2-1; D perhaps matches TRBD1 (7 bases). The V and J ends lost 4 bases and 5 bases respectively, with 12 bases between them. Germline V gene lookup returns CDR1 SNHLY and CDR2 FYNNEI. The CDR3 spans 14 residues.